The clone carrying this T cell receptor beta chain was seen a few times. Its cognate antigen is unknown. These data come from a study of regulatory T cells in long-lasting Graves disease. Notes on the study in general: It was in persistent disease that TRBV28, TRBJ1-2 and TRBJ2-5 were favored.

Investigators prepared the TCR beta libraries by applying iRepertoire HTBI primers and Arm-PCR of CDR3 regions. TCRdb called the multiplex PCR reads again in MiXCR, with one record for every CDR3 protein. The sample has about 660,000 distinct CDR3 sequences; about 30% are singletons. The CDR3 is 15 residues long. Germline V gives CDR1 SEHNR, CDR2 FQNEAQ (reference sequence). V trimming: 3 bases; J trimming: 4 bases; junction bases outside the gene matches: 6. Time point reported: persistent/refractory GD, antithyroid drugs over 5 years with positive TRAb. The TCR library was made from RNA extracted from PBMCs.

This sequence originates from a female donor with Graves disease. The sample here was peripheral blood mononuclear cells (PBMCs), taken when the disease was refractory, from a patient treated with antithyroid drugs. The J gene is TRBJ1-2, the V gene TRBV7-9, with 9 nucleotides matching TRBD1. The CDR3 is CASSFSGQGGYGYTF. The CDR3 nucleotides read TGTGCCAGCAGCTTTTCGGGACAGGGTGGCTATGGCTACACCTTC.